This T cell receptor (beta chain) derives from a study of T cell responses to AZD1222 COVID-19 vaccine. TCRdb keeps only in-frame clones here, not all; method: immunoSEQ multiplex PCR. The table has about 110,000 clones, 84% seen once; the top ten hold around 9.9%. The V end lost 3 bases, the J end lost 9 bases, and 24 bases lay between the germline ends. The germline V gene encodes CDR1 LGHDT and CDR2 YNNKEL (reference sequence). The CDR3 loop spans 17 amino acids. A remark on this clone: Antigen specificity is unknown.

Study outcomes and limitations: Most donors were white British and more were female, and clonal diversity was possibly underestimated.

The TCR was taken from an adult in good health. The chain uses TRBV3-1 (or the pseudogene TRBV3-2) and TRBJ2-1, with D maybe TRBD2 (5 bases). The specimen was peripheral blood, collected on day 0 of AZD1222 vaccination. The CDR3 reads CASSHPMGRAGGGEQFF. CDR3 nucleotides: TGTGCCAGCAGCCACCCCATGGGCCGGGCCGGAGGAGGTGAGCAGTTCTTC.